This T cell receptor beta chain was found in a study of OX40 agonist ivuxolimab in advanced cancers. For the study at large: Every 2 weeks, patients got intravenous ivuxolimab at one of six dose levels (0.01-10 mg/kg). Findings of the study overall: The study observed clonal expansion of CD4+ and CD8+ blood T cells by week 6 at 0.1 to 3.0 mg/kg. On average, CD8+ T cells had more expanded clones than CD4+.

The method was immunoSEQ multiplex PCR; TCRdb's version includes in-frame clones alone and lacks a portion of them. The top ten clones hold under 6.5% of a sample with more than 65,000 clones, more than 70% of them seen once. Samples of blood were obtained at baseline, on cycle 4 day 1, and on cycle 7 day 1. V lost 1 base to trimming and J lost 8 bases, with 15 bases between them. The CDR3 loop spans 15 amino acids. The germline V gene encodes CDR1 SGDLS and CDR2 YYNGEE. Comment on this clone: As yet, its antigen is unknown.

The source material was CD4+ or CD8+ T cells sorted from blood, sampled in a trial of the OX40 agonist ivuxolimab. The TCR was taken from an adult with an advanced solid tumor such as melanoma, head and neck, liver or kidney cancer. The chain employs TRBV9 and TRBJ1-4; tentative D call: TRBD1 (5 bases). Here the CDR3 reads CASSVYGQGYEKLFF. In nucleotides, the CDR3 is TGTGCCAGCAGCGTATACGGTCAGGGTTACGAAAAACTGTTTTTT. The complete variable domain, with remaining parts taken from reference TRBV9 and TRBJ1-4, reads DSGVTQTPKHLITATGQRVTLRCSPRSGDLSVYWYQQSLDQGLQFLIQYYNGEERAKGNILERFSAQQFPDLHSELNLSSLELGDSALYFCASSVYGQGYEKLFFGSGTQLSVL.